This TCR beta chain comes out of a study of cytomegalovirus exposure and HLA in healthy donors. Germline V lookup: CDR1 MNHNS, CDR2 SASEGT. Between the trimmed V and J ends, which lost 2 bases and 7 bases, there was a span of 11 bases. This CDR3 spans 13 amino acids. Study results and limitations: Analysis was carried out at a later point, and it linked a missense DCLRE1C variant to TCR beta V- and J-gene trimming.

Donors were nominally healthy when sampled, though unrecorded immune exposures were likely. PCR was performed using 60 Vbeta and 13 Jbeta primers. The table came from immunoSEQ multiplex PCR; TCRdb's copy has only in-frame clones and leaves some out. Of 120,000 or so clones in the sample, approximately 80% were seen once. On this clone: Its specificity is unknown.

The rearrangement uses TRBV6-1 and TRBJ1-2, with D possibly TRBD1 on 5 matching bases. This TCR was recovered from a man younger than 45 in good health and CMV-seronegative. Sequenced sample: PBMCs. The CDR3 sequence is CASSESGTLGYTF. CDR3 coding DNA: TGTGCCAGCAGTGAATCCGGGACTCTTGGCTACACCTTC.